The present entry profiles one T cell receptor (beta chain) with its context. Its antigen is unidentified. Other autoimmune diseases, uncontrolled infections, pregnancy or lactation led to the exclusion of patients. J gave up 6 bases and V 6 bases, and 15 bases lay outside the gene matches. The CDR3 runs to 16 residues. CDR1 and CDR2 (germline): MNHNS, SASEGT. The data stem from a study of Graves' ophthalmopathy and Graves' hyperthyroidism. Study results and limitations: Most clonotypes expanded in thyroid above 0.001 frequency were present in blood too.

RNA transcripts were the template, and TCR beta CDR3 regions were amplified from them. RT-PCR was first run with HTBI primers, then multiplex PCR in a second round. One entry per CDR3 protein, called by TCRdb with MiXCR from the multiplex PCR reads. The top ten hold about 1.6% of the sample, which has some 390,000 distinct CDR3 sequences, around 19% seen once. Sample: peripheral blood. This sequence joins TRBV6-1 and TRBJ1-1; TRBD1 agrees at 8 bases. This sequence originates from a woman between 18 and 30 years old with Graves' ophthalmopathy. For the CDR3, the DNA is TGTGCCAGCAGCCCCGGAGGGACTAACAGGGGGGCTGAAGCTTTCTTT. Amino acids: CASSPGGTNRGAEAFF.